This is a list of T cell receptor beta chains from one sample in a study of blood T cell repertoires in COVID-19. Profiled with immunoSEQ multiplex PCR; TCRdb holds only in-frame clones, not every one. Counted here are under 450,000 clones, roughly 90% occurring once; the ten biggest clones make up 0.8% to 0.9%. Sequencing used PBMCs or T cells enriched from blood (not recorded which). The receptors originated from a woman aged 40 to 50 who had been exposed to COVID-19. Each CDR3 is given with its conserved first and last residue. The D gene is left open where the match is weak. Size is omitted from some rows. Given values are once, few, many or a class for expanded clones.

TRBD1 TRBJ2-2 TRBV7-8 . CASSLGQGAGELFF TGTGCCAGCAGCTTGGGACAGGGGGCCGGGGAGCTGTTTTTT
. TRBJ2-2 TRBV30 . CAWSFGLSHTGELFF TGTGCCTGGAGTTTTGGACTTTCCCACACCGGGGAGCTGTTTTTT
TRBD1 TRBJ1-5 TRBV30 many CAWSVKPHRQGAHQPQHF TGTGCCTGGAGTGTAAAGCCCCATAGGCAGGGGGCCCATCAGCCCCAGCATTTT
TRBD2 TRBJ2-3 TRBV7-2 . CASSLVGTSGTRTDTQYF TGTGCCAGCAGCTTAGTTGGGACTAGCGGGACACGCACAGATACGCAGTATTTT
TRBD2 TRBJ2-5 TRBV7-7 few CASSLALASGETQYF TGTGCTAGCAGCTTAGCGTTGGCTAGCGGAGAGACCCAGTACTTC
TRBD2 TRBJ2-3 TRBV5-1 . CASSSRTSRLTDTQYF TGCGCCAGCAGCTCAAGGACTAGCAGACTCACAGATACGCAGTATTTT
. TRBJ1-6 TRBV6-5 . CASSTDRPNSPLHF TGTGCCAGCAGCACAGACAGGCCGAATTCACCCCTCCACTTT
. TRBJ1-2 TRBV7-2 once CASSSRPQGPLGGTF TGTGCCAGCAGTTCTCGCCCACAGGGACCCCTAGGTGGCACCTTC
TRBD1 TRBJ1-1 TRBV11-3 . CASSPPDRGTEAFF TGTGCCAGCAGCCCACCAGACAGGGGGACTGAAGCTTTCTTT
TRBD2 TRBJ2-1 TRBV7-3 . CASSLLAGGRYEQFF TGTGCCAGCAGCTTACTAGCGGGGGGGCGCTATGAGCAGTTCTTC
TRBD2 TRBJ2-7 TRBV6-5 . CASRLAGGTYEQYF TGTGCCAGCAGGCTAGCGGGAGGGACCTACGAGCAGTACTTC
TRBD1 TRBJ2-7 TRBV5-1 few CASSPQTTGHYEQYF TGCGCCAGCAGCCCCCAGACGACAGGGCACTACGAGCAGTACTTC
. TRBJ2-5 TRBV5-4 . CASIQQGDQETQYF TGTGCCAGCATCCAACAGGGTGACCAAGAGACCCAGTACTTC
. TRBJ2-7 TRBV5-1 . CASSAKARDFNSYEQYF TGCGCCAGCAGCGCTAAGGCCCGGGACTTCAACTCCTACGAGCAGTACTTC
. TRBJ1-1 TRBV10-2 once CASNLQGLNTEAFF TGCGCCAGCAATTTACAGGGTTTGAACACTGAAGCTTTCTTT
TRBD1 TRBJ1-5 TRBV10-1 . CASRPGQLYSNQPQHF TGCGCCAGCAGACCGGGACAGCTCTATAGCAATCAGCCCCAGCATTTT
TRBD1 TRBJ1-2 TRBV29-1 . CSALGGQHYGYTF TGCAGCGCCCTGGGGGGACAGCACTATGGCTACACCTTC
. TRBJ1-4 TRBV9 . CASSVARGGKLFF TGTGCCAGCAGCGTAGCGCGAGGGGGAAAACTGTTTTTT
TRBD1 TRBJ1-4 TRBV19 once CASSMDRVSEKLFF TGTGCCAGTAGTATGGACAGGGTCAGTGAAAAACTGTTTTTT
. TRBJ1-2 TRBV30 . CAWRLDRTNYGYTF TGTGCCTGGAGGTTAGACAGGACTAACTATGGCTACACCTTC
TRBD2 TRBJ2-3 TRBV5-1 . CASSPGGLEVSDTQYF TGCGCCAGCAGCCCCGGGGGACTAGAGGTGTCAGATACGCAGTATTTT
TRBD2 TRBJ2-3 TRBV7-9 few CASSPGLAGAPSTDTQYF TGTGCCAGCAGCCCCGGACTAGCGGGGGCACCTAGCACAGATACGCAGTATTTT
TRBD1 TRBJ2-5 TRBV24-1 . CATSPRTGAHQETQYF TGTGCCACCAGCCCTAGAACAGGGGCTCACCAAGAGACCCAGTACTTC
. TRBJ1-4 TRBV5-4 . CASSLDGLEKLFF TGTGCCAGCAGCTTGGATGGCCTTGAAAAACTGTTTTTT
TRBD1 TRBJ2-5 TRBV5-4 once CASSAGQEKTQYF TGTGCCAGCAGCGCGGGACAGGAGAAGACCCAGTACTTC
TRBD1 TRBJ1-2 TRBV5-6 . CASSQGLGMGQANYGYTF TGTGCCAGCAGCCAAGGCCTAGGGATGGGACAGGCTAACTATGGCTACACCTTC
TRBD1 TRBJ1-1 TRBV5-1 . CASSRQGNTEAFF TGCGCCAGCAGCCGACAGGGGAACACTGAAGCTTTCTTT
TRBD2 TRBJ2-3 TRBV3-1/TRBV3-2 once CASSHRVGGDTQYF TGTGCCAGCAGCCATAGGGTGGGGGGGGATACGCAGTATTTT
. TRBJ1-5 TRBV5-8 . CASSFFRRGQPQHF TGTGCCAGCAGCTTCTTTCGTAGAGGTCAGCCCCAGCATTTT
TRBD1 TRBJ1-2 TRBV29-1 . CSVRGTGGLGYTF TGCAGCGTGCGGGGGACAGGGGGATTAGGCTACACCTTC
TRBD1 TRBJ2-5 TRBV18 . CASSPYDRGPGETQYF TGTGCCAGCTCACCGTACGACAGGGGACCGGGAGAGACCCAGTACTTC
TRBD2 TRBJ2-1 TRBV11-3 . CASSPPRAGGSEQFF TGTGCCAGCAGCCCACCCCGAGCGGGAGGCAGTGAGCAGTTCTTC
TRBD1 TRBJ1-5 TRBV5-1 . CASSLTGQGSQPQHF TGCGCCAGCAGCTTGACGGGACAGGGGTCTCAGCCCCAGCATTTT
TRBD2 TRBJ2-2 TRBV7-2 . CASTLAGGPPGELFF TGTGCCAGCACCCTAGCGGGGGGGCCTCCCGGGGAGCTGTTTTTT
TRBD1 TRBJ1-6 TRBV7-9 few CASSAGTAYNSPLHF TGTGCCAGCAGCGCCGGGACAGCCTATAATTCACCCCTCCACTTT
TRBD1 TRBJ1-3 TRBV29-1 . CSVLTQGASGDTIYF TGCAGCGTCCTCACGCAGGGGGCCTCCGGAGACACCATATATTTT
. TRBJ2-7 TRBV6-5 . CAASKQGIGDEQYF TGTGCCGCGTCCAAACAGGGTATAGGGGACGAGCAGTACTTC
. TRBJ2-1 TRBV30 few CAHTLADEQFF TGTGCCCATACACTAGCTGATGAGCAGTTCTTC
TRBD1 TRBJ1-2 TRBV27 . CASSLRTGAGRGYTF TGTGCCAGCAGTTTAAGGACAGGGGCTGGAAGGGGCTACACCTTC
. TRBJ2-2 TRBV5-4 . CASSAVSNTGELFF TGTGCCAGCAGCGCGGTATCGAACACCGGGGAGCTGTTTTTT
. TRBJ1-4 TRBV15 . CATSRELPGHSNEKLFF TGTGCCACCAGCAGAGAACTTCCGGGACACTCTAATGAAAAACTGTTTTTT
. TRBJ1-5 TRBV18 . CASSPTGGRGSGNQPQHF TGTGCCAGCTCACCAACGGGGGGAAGGGGGTCTGGCAATCAGCCCCAGCATTTT
. TRBJ1-2 TRBV18 . CASSPPREGSNYGYTF TGTGCCAGCTCACCACCCCGGGAGGGTTCTAACTATGGCTACACCTTC
. TRBJ2-1 TRBV14 . CASSPGQSYNEQFF TGTGCCAGCAGCCCCGGACAGTCCTACAATGAGCAGTTCTTC
. TRBJ1-1 TRBV7-3 once CASSLTGDRNTEAFF TGTGCCAGCAGCTTAACGGGCGACAGGAACACTGAAGCTTTCTTT
. TRBJ1-1 TRBV5-1 once CASRVDLNTEAFF TGCGCCAGCAGAGTGGACTTGAACACTGAAGCTTTCTTT
. TRBJ2-2 TRBV11-2 . CASSLFGGTSPRAGELFF TGTGCCAGCAGCTTATTTGGCGGAACATCTCCCAGGGCCGGGGAGCTGTTTTTT
. TRBJ2-1 TRBV11-3 . CASSPNNEQFF TGTGCCAGCAGCCCAAACAATGAGCAGTTCTTC
. TRBJ2-1 TRBV11-3 . CASSFRGQIVF TGTGCCAGCAGCTTCCGCGGACAGATCGTCTTC
. TRBJ2-1 TRBV18 . CASSPGGDLKFF TGTGCCAGCTCACCGGGCGGGGATCTGAAGTTCTTC
. TRBJ1-6 TRBV2 . CASTGGPTGHNSPLHF TGTGCCAGCACCGGAGGTCCGACAGGACATAATTCACCCCTCCACTTT
. TRBJ2-3 TRBV11-3 . CASSLTGNVPDTQYF TGTGCCAGCAGCTTAACCGGGAATGTGCCAGATACGCAGTATTTT
. TRBJ1-1 TRBV5-1 . CASSLSDRDEAFF TGCGCCAGCAGCTTGAGCGACAGAGATGAAGCTTTCTTT
. TRBJ2-3 TRBV6-5 once CASRSGPSTDTQYF TGTGCCAGCAGGAGCGGGCCTAGCACAGATACGCAGTATTTT
. TRBJ2-2 TRBV28 . CASVVGGRGELFF TGTGCCAGCGTCGTCGGAGGCCGCGGGGAGCTGTTTTTT